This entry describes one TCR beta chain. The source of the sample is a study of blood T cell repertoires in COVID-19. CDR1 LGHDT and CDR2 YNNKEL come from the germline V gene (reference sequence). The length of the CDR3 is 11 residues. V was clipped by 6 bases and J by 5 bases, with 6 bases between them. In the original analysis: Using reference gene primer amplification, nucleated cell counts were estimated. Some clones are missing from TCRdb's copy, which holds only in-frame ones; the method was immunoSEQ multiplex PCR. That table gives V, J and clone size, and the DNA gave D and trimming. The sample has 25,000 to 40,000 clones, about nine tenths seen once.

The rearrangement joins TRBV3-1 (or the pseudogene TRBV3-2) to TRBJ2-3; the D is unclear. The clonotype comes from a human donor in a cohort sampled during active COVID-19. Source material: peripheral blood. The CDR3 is CASRSIDTQYF. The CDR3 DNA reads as TGTGCCAGCAGATCCATAGATACGCAGTATTTT.